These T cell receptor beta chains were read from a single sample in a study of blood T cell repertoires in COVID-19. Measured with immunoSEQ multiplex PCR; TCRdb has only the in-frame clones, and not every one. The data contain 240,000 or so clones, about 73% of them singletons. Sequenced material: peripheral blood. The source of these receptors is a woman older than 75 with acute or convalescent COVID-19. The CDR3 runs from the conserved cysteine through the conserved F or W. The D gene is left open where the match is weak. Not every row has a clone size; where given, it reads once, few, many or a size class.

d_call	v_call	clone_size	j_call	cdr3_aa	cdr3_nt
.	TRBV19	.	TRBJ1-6	CASKWSGSSPLHF	TGTGCCAGTAAATGGAGTGGGTCTTCACCCCTCCACTTT
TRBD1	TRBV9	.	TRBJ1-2	CASSPFPGGGYTF	TGTGCCAGCAGCCCCTTCCCAGGGGGGGGCTACACCTTC
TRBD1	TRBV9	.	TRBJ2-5	CASTPTGTLPFLRYQETQYF	TGTGCCAGCACCCCGACAGGGACACTTCCCTTTCTCCGGTACCAAGAGACCCAGTACTTC
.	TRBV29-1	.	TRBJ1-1	CSVTRGANTEAFF	TGCAGCGTTACGCGGGGGGCTAACACTGAAGCTTTCTTT
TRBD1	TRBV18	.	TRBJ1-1	CASSLDRGRVNTEAFF	TGTGCCAGCTCACTAGACAGGGGTAGGGTGAACACTGAAGCTTTCTTT
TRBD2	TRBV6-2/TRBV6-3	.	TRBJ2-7	CASSYRTSGRVGSYEQYF	TGTGCCAGCAGTTACCGGACTAGCGGGAGAGTGGGTTCCTACGAGCAGTACTTC
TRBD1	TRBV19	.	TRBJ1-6	CASSNRGNSPLHF	TGTGCCAGTAGCAACAGGGGTAATTCACCCCTCCACTTT
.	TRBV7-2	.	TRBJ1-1	CASSLLPGTEAFF	TGTGCCAGCAGCTTATTGCCAGGGACTGAAGCTTTCTTT
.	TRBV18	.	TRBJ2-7	CASSPMGGVAYEQYF	TGTGCCAGCTCACCAATGGGGGGAGTTGCTTACGAGCAGTACTTC
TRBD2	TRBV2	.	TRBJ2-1	CASSFSELAGVEQFF	TGTGCCAGCAGCTTTTCGGAACTAGCGGGCGTTGAGCAGTTCTTC
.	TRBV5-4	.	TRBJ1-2	CASSLAGGSITRGYTF	TGTGCCAGCAGCTTGGCCGGGGGTTCAATTACGAGGGGCTACACCTTC
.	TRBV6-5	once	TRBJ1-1	CATGGREKTEAFF	TGTGCCACCGGGGGGCGGGAGAAGACTGAAGCTTTCTTT
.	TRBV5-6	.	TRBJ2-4	CASSLVGAENIQYF	TGTGCCAGCAGCTTGGTAGGGGCGGAAAACATTCAGTACTTC
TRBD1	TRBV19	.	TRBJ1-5	CASADRVVQPQHF	TGTGCCAGTGCCGACAGGGTTGTTCAGCCCCAGCATTTT
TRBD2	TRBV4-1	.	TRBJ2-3	CASSPLGLGTQYF	TGCGCCAGCAGCCCCCTAGGACTAGGTACGCAGTATTTT
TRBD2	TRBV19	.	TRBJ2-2	CASVGGVNTGELFF	TGTGCCAGCGTCGGGGGGGTGAACACCGGGGAGCTGTTTTTT